This TCR beta chain came from a study of pediatric ulcerative colitis. Details on this clone: The antigen is not known.

Per the germline V gene, CDR1 is LGHNA and CDR2 is YSLEER. Trimming at V came to 3 bases and at J to 3 bases, leaving 12 bases not matched to a gene. The CDR3 consists of 17 residues. The repertoire was sequenced with immunoSEQ multiplex PCR; TCRdb's copy has only in-frame clones and lacks some. In the table there are about 64,000 clones, roughly 90% of which are singletons. Study outcomes and limitations: Two rectal clonotypes were found only in ulcerative colitis patients, all of them. Substantially fewer templates came from two patients' blood samples.

This clonotype was obtained from a boy between 10 and 17 years old with severe ulcerative colitis. This sequence joins TRBV4-3 and TRBJ2-7; TRBD2 matches 9 bases. The sample consisted of blood. Here the CDR3 reads CASSHGSGSENYYEQYF. CDR3 in DNA: TGCGCCAGCAGCCACGGTAGCGGGAGTGAGAATTACTACGAGCAGTACTTC.